The 7 T cell receptor beta chains reported below all come from one sample, sequenced in a study of cytomegalovirus exposure and HLA in healthy donors. Use of 60 Vbeta and 13 Jbeta primers characterized the PCR. Only in-frame clones appear in the TCRdb table, and some are missing; sequencing was by immunoSEQ multiplex PCR. The repertoire holds around 99,000 clones, with 80% to 85% as singletons. Sequenced input: PBMCs. These receptors originate from a woman aged 25 to 45 in good health and CMV-seronegative.

The V call is TRBV28, the J call TRBJ1-1; D remains ambiguous. The CDR3 has 14 amino acids. Germline values: CDR1 MDHEN, CDR2 SYDVKM. The V end was cut by 6 bases, the J end by 5 bases, with 16 bases between. The CDR3 reads CASRPGLRRTEAFF. CDR3 nucleotides: TGTGCCAGCAGACCCGGACTGCGGAGGACTGAAGCTTTCTTT. Full variable domain (missing parts from reference TRBV28 and TRBJ1-1): DVKVTQSSRYLVKRTGEKVFLECVQDMDHENMFWYRQDPGLGLRLIYFSYDVKMKEKGDIPEGYSVSREKKERFSLILESASTNQTSMYLCASRPGLRRTEAFFGQGTRLTVV.

Concerning this clone: Other nucleotide sequences from this sample produce the same CDR3. The rearrangement links TRBV6-5 to TRBJ1-1; 9 bases match TRBD1. Looked up from germline, CDR1 is MNHEY and CDR2 is SVGAGI. The J segment lost 9 bases and the V segment lost 6 bases, leaving 5 bases of the junction unmatched. This CDR3 has 12 amino acids. CDR3 bases: TGTGCCAGCAGCCCACAGGGGGCGAAAGCTTTCTTT. It yields the protein CASSPQGAKAFF.

This clone was counted once. CDR3 protein: CASSPQSTDTQYF. CDR3 sequence (DNA): TGTGCCAGCTCACCTCAAAGCACAGATACGCAGTATTTT. The J gene is TRBJ2-3, the V gene TRBV18; D remains unclear. V was shortened by 3 bases and J by 0 bases, with 4 bases between the two germline ends. Germline V gene data show CDR1 as KGHSH and CDR2 as LQKENI. The CDR3 consists of 13 residues.

The chain joins TRBV7-2 to TRBJ1-4; D perhaps matches TRBD1 (6 bases). CDR3 size: 15 residues. Trimming shortened V by 1 base and J by 4 bases, and 10 bases separated the two germline ends. Germline assignment: CDR1 SGHTA and CDR2 FQGNSA. The CDR3 protein is CASSLGQVVNEKLFF. The CDR3 coding sequence is TGTGCCAGCAGCTTAGGACAGGTCGTTAATGAAAAACTGTTTTTT.

The J gene is TRBJ1-2, the V gene TRBV28, with TRBD1 matching 7 bases. CDR1 and CDR2 from the germline V gene are MDHEN and SYDVKM. The CDR3 contains 13 residues. Trimming at V came to 5 bases and at J to 5 bases, leaving 5 bases not matched to a gene. The CDR3 spells CASSPPTGYGYTF. CDR3 bases: TGTGCCAGCAGTCCGCCGACAGGGTATGGCTACACCTTC.

The chain employs TRBV7-2 and TRBJ1-5, with unresolved D. Per the germline V gene, CDR1 is SGHTA and CDR2 is FQGNSA. The ends were cut back, 3 bases at V and 3 bases at J, with 12 bases in the middle. The CDR3 sequence is 15 residues long. The CDR3 loop is CASSFGLSLNQPQHF. DNA for the CDR3: TGTGCCAGCAGCTTCGGTCTTAGTCTCAATCAGCCCCAGCATTTT.

This sequence joins TRBV7-2 and TRBJ1-1; no definite D call. The germline V gene encodes CDR1 SGHTA and CDR2 FQGNSA. The CDR3 runs 12 residues. Trimming pared 5 bases from V and 1 base from J, leaving 5 bases between. The CDR3: CASSTGNTEAFF. Here the CDR3 DNA reads TGTGCCAGCAGCACGGGGAACACTGAAGCTTTCTTT.